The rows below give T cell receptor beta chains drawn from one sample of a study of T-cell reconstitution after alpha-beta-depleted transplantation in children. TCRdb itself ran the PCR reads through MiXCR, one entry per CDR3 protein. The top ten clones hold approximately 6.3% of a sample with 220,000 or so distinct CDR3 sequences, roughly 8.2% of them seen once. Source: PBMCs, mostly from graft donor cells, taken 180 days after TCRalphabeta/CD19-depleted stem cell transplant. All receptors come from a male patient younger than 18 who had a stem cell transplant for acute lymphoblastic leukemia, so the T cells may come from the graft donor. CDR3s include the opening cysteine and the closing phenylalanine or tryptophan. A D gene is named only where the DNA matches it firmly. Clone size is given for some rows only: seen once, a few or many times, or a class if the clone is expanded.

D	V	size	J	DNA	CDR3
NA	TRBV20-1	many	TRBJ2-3	TGCAGTGCTAGGGGCGGAACTAGCACAGATACGCAGTATTTT	CSARGGTSTDTQYF
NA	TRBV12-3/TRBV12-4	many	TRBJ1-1	TGTGCCAGCAGTTTATACGCAGGGACCGCTTTCTTT	CASSLYAGTAFF
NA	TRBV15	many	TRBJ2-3	TGTGCCACCAGCGTTGGAAGGGTAGATACGCAGTATTTT	CATSVGRVDTQYF
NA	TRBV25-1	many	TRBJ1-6	TGTGCCAGCGGACTGACGGGGTCGGGTTCACCCCTCCACTTT	CASGLTGSGSPLHF
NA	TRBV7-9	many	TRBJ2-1	TGTGCCAGCAGCTTAGAGGGAGGTGAGCAGTTCTTC	CASSLEGGEQFF
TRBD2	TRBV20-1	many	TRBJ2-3	TGCAGTGCTAGCCTAGCGGGCTCCGCAGATACGCAGTATTTT	CSASLAGSADTQYF
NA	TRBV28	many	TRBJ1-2	TGTGCCAGCAGCCTAGTAGGGGGCTATGGCTACACCTTC	CASSLVGGYGYTF
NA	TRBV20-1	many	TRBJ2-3	TGCAGTGCTAGGGACAGGGGGCAGTCTAGCGGGAGGTCAGATACGCAGTATTTT	CSARDRGQSSGRSDTQYF
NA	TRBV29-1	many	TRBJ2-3	TGCAGCGTTGAAGATCCGGGGAGAGATACGCAGTATTTT	CSVEDPGRDTQYF
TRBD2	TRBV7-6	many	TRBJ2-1	TGTGCCAGCAGCTTAGAAGGACTAGCGGGGGTGAGCTCCTACAATGAGCAGTTCTTC	CASSLEGLAGVSSYNEQFF
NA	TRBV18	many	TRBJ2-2	TGTGCCAGCTCACCATCCCAGACCGGGGAGCTGTTTTTT	CASSPSQTGELFF
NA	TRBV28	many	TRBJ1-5	TGTGCCGCCAAAGTGGGGACGCTCAATCAGCCCCAGCATTTT	CAAKVGTLNQPQHF
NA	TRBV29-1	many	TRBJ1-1	TGCAGCGTTAAGGCTGAAGCTTTCTTT	CSVKAEAFF
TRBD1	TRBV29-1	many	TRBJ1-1	TGCAGCGTCGAGGGACAGGGGGGTGTCACTGAAGCTTTCTTT	CSVEGQGGVTEAFF
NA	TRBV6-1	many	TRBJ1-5	TGTGCCAGCAGCGGACAGTATAGCAATCAGCCCCAGCATTTT	CASSGQYSNQPQHF
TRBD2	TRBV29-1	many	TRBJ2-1	TGCAGCGTTGAAGGATGGGGGACTAGCGGGAGCTCTCAAAGAGGGCAGTTCTTC	CSVEGWGTSGSSQRGQFF
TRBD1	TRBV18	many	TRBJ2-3	TGTGCCAGCTCACTCGGACAGGGCGATACGCAGTATTTT	CASSLGQGDTQYF
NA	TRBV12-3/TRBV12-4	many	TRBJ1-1	TGTGCCAGCAGTCCGGGACGGGTGAACACTGAAGCTTTCTTT	CASSPGRVNTEAFF
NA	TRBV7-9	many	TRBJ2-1	TGTGCCAGCAGCTTGAAGGGAGAGTTCCATGAGCAGTTCTTC	CASSLKGEFHEQFF
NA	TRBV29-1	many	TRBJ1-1	TGCAGCTGCTGGTCACCCGGGGGAGCTTTCTTT	CSCWSPGGAFF
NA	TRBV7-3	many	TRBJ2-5	TGTGCCAGCAGCTTAGGGTCGCAAGGGGAGACCCAGTACTTC	CASSLGSQGETQYF
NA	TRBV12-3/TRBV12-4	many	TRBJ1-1	TGTGCCAGCAGTTTAGACGGGGGGGCCCTTGAAGCTTTCTTT	CASSLDGGALEAFF
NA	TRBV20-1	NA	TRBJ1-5	TGCAGTGCTAGAGATCTGGGCAGGGTAGCGGAGCCCCAGCATTTT	CSARDLGRVAEPQHF
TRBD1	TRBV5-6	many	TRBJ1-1	TGTGCCAGCAGCCCCCAGGACAGGGCGCACACTGAAGCTTTCTTT	CASSPQDRAHTEAFF
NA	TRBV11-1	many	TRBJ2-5	TGTGCCAGCAGCCCCGCGGGACAGACCTTCCAAGAGACCCAGTACTTC	CASSPAGQTFQETQYF
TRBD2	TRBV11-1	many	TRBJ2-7	TGTGCCAGCAGCTTACCGGGACTAGCCTCGCGGAGGGAGCAGTACTTC	CASSLPGLASRREQYF
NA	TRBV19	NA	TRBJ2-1	TGTGCCAGTAGTGTCCCCCTAGGGTACAATGAGCAGTTCTTC	CASSVPLGYNEQFF
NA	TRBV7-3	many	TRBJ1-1	TGTGCCAGCAGAAACAGGTTGCCCAGGGACTTCTTGAACACTGAAGCTTTCTTT	CASRNRLPRDFLNTEAFF
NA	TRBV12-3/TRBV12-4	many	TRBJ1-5	TGTGCCAGCAGTTATAGCAATCAGCCCCAGCATTTT	CASSYSNQPQHF
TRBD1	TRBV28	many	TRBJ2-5	TGTGCCAGCTCGACAGGGTCAAAGACCCAGTACTTC	CASSTGSKTQYF
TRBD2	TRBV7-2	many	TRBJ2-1	TGTGCCAGCAGCTTTAGGCTAGCGGGAGGGCCGGAGGGATACAATGAGCAGTTCTTC	CASSFRLAGGPEGYNEQFF
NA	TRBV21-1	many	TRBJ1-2	TGTGCCAGCAGCAAAGCGCGGGTTCGAGGCTACACCTTC	CASSKARVRGYTF
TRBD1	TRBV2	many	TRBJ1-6	TGTGTCACGCTCGGGGACAGACGTGATTCACCCCTCCACTTT	CVTLGDRRDSPLHF
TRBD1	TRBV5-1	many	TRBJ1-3	TGCGCCAGCAGTGCAGGGGGGTCGATTGGAAACACCATATATTTT	CASSAGGSIGNTIYF
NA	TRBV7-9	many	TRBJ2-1	TGTGCCAGCAGCTCCCGAGACACTGGCTCCTACAATGAGCAGTTCTTC	CASSSRDTGSYNEQFF
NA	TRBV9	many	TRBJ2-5	TGTGCCAGCAGCGTAGATTACTTTGGGACCCAGTACTTC	CASSVDYFGTQYF
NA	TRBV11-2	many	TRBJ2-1	TGTGCCAGCAGCTCCCCGGAGCAGTTCTTC	CASSSPEQFF
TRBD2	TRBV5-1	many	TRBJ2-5	TGCGCCAGCAGCCGGGGACTAGCGGGGGTGGCAGAGACCCAGTACTTC	CASSRGLAGVAETQYF
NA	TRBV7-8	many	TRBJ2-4	TGTGCCAGCAGCCTGGGCTCGGACTCCGGGACCAAAAACATTCAGTACTTC	CASSLGSDSGTKNIQYF
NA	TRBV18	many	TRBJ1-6	TGTGCCAGCTCACCAGGGCAGGCTTATAATTCACCCCTCCACTTT	CASSPGQAYNSPLHF
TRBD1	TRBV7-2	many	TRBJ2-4	TGTGCCAGCAGCGCCTCACAGGGGGCCAAAAACATTCAGTACTTC	CASSASQGAKNIQYF
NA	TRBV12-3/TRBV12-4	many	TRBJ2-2	TGTGCCAGCAGTTTATCGGTTAGGAGGACCGGGGAGCTGTTTTTT	CASSLSVRRTGELFF
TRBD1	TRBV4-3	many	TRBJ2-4	TGCGCCAGCAGCCAAGGGGACAGGGCTGGCAAAAACATTCAGTACTTC	CASSQGDRAGKNIQYF
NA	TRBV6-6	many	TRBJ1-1	TGTGCCAGTGGGTTTTCTGAAGCTTTCTTT	CASGFSEAFF
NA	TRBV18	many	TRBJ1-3	TGTGCCAGCTCACTTTATGGTTCTCGTCCCGACTCTGGAAACACCATATATTTT	CASSLYGSRPDSGNTIYF
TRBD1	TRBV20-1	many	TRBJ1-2	TGCAGTGCCCTCCTTGGACAGGGAGCAGGCTATGGCTACACCTTC	CSALLGQGAGYGYTF
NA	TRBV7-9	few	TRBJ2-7	TGTGCCAGCAGCTTAGGGGACACCAGGGAGCAGTACTTC	CASSLGDTREQYF
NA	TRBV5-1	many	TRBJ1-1	TGCGCCAGCAGCTTGGAGGGGACGAACACTGAAGCTTTCTTT	CASSLEGTNTEAFF
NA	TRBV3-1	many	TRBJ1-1	TGTGCCAGCAGCCAAGCGGACGTGGGGGACACTGAAGCTTTCTTT	CASSQADVGDTEAFF
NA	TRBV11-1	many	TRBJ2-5	TGTGCCAGCAGCTTAGTACCGGTTGGGATAGAGACCCAGTACTTC	CASSLVPVGIETQYF
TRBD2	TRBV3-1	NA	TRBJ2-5	TGTGCCACCAGCCAAGAACTAGCGGGACACCAAGAGACCCAGTACTTC	CATSQELAGHQETQYF